The sequence of this T cell receptor beta chain was determined in a study of read filtering for tumor transcriptome and immune sequencing. Concerning this clonotype: A much larger clone lies a single base off, so this may be a read error.

This library used roughly 400 ng RNA and molecular barcoded adaptors spanning alpha/delta and beta/gamma chains. TCRdb reanalysed the reads using MiXCR and keeps one entry per CDR3 protein. The table shows about 57,000 distinct CDR3 sequences, with 20% to 25% occurring only once. This sequence originates from a donor at least 40 years old with multiple myeloma. Sequencing input: a population of CD138-negative cells sorted from bone marrow.

The CDR3 region has the DNA TGCGCCAGCAGCCAACAGGGAGAGGGTGAGCAGTCCTTC. Translation: CASSQQGEGEQSF. The genes are TRBV5-1 and TRBJ2-1; D is perhaps TRBD1 (6 bases). The CDR3 spans 13 residues. The V gene's germline CDR1 is SGHRS and CDR2 YFSETQ.